The 9 T cell receptor beta chains reported below all come from one sample, sequenced in a study of cytotoxic CD8 clonotypes in ibrutinib-treated CLL. The repertoire was sequenced with immunoSEQ multiplex PCR; TCRdb's copy has only in-frame clones and lacks some. Altogether roughly 220,000 clones are present, just over 70% being singletons, with the ten largest covering about 6%. The sample was PBMCs, taken after 12 months of ibrutinib treatment. These receptors all stem from a human donor with chronic lymphocytic leukemia.

The chain carries TRBV6-1 and TRBJ1-1; D may be TRBD1 (5 bases). The CDR3 is made up of 15 amino acids. The V and J ends lost 5 bases and 4 bases respectively, with 17 bases between them. The V gene's germline CDR1 is MNHNS and CDR2 SASEGT. DNA for the CDR3: TGTGCCAGCAGTTTTGGACGGGGCAGAAGCACTGAAGCTTTCTTT. Residues: CASSFGRGRSTEAFF.

This clone was observed a handful of times. The chain joins TRBV30 to TRBJ2-1, with TRBD2 matching over 11 bases. The CDR3 contains 13 residues. Germline assignment: CDR1 GTSNPN and CDR2 SVGIG (reference sequence). Germline trimming cut 2 bases from V and 12 bases from J; bases unmatched to any gene: 6. The CDR3 nucleotides read TGTGCCTGGAGTATTAGACTAGCGGGAACGCAGTTCTTC. This codes for CAWSIRLAGTQFF.

The V call is TRBV6-5, the J call TRBJ1-2; D remains ambiguous. CDR1 and CDR2 (germline): MNHEY, SVGAGI. This CDR3 has 14 residues. The V end was cut by 6 bases, the J end by 4 bases, with 15 bases between. CDR3 sequence (DNA): TGTGCCAGCAGGCCAGGCCGTGGGATCTATGGCTACACCTTC. Amino acids: CASRPGRGIYGYTF.

The V gene is TRBV27, the J gene TRBJ2-3; 8 bases are shared with TRBD2. J was trimmed by 4 bases and V by 5 bases; bases with no gene match: 14. This CDR3 contains 17 residues. Germline V lookup: CDR1 MNHEY, CDR2 SMNVEV (reference sequence). The CDR3 protein is CASSLIQLAETADTQYF. In nucleotides, the CDR3 is TGTGCCAGCAGTCTAATCCAACTAGCGGAGACGGCAGATACGCAGTATTTT.

The chain couples TRBV28 to TRBJ2-5, with D possibly matching TRBD2 (6 bases). The CDR3 sequence is 15 residues long. V was clipped by 6 bases and J by 5 bases, with 19 bases between them. Germline V lookup: CDR1 MDHEN, CDR2 SYDVKM. In DNA form, the CDR3 reads TGTGCCAGCAGCCCCCGAGGGTCCGCGGGGGAGACCCAGTACTTC. Protein: CASSPRGSAGETQYF. Full variable domain (remainder filled in from reference TRBV28 and TRBJ2-5): DVKVTQSSRYLVKRTGEKVFLECVQDMDHENMFWYRQDPGLGLRLIYFSYDVKMKEKGDIPEGYSVSREKKERFSLILESASTNQTSMYLCASSPRGSAGETQYFGPGTRLLVL.

This clone has a count of ten or more. This sequence joins TRBV27 and TRBJ1-1; D unclear. Trimming pared 8 bases from V and 1 base from J, leaving 8 bases between. The germline gives CDR1 MNHEY, CDR2 SMNVEV (reference sequence). CDR3 size: 12 residues. Here the CDR3 reads CASRKGNTEAFF. CDR3 sequence (DNA): TGTGCCAGCCGTAAAGGGAACACTGAAGCTTTCTTT.

The sample holds one count of this clone. This chain links TRBV9 with TRBJ2-3; 12 bases map to TRBD2. Germline lookup yields CDR1 SGDLS and CDR2 YYNGEE. The CDR3 contains 16 residues. Germline trimming cut 0 bases from V and 4 bases from J; bases unmatched to any gene: 3. For the CDR3, the DNA is TGTGCCAGCAGCGTAGGTTCTAGCGGGAGGGCAGATACGCAGTATTTT. The encoded protein is CASSVGSSGRADTQYF.

The chain combines TRBV29-1 with TRBJ1-2; 8 bases fit TRBD1. From germline, CDR1 is SQVTM and CDR2 ANQGSEA. V dropped 2 bases and J dropped 0; count of bases not matched to a gene: 11. The length of the CDR3 is 17 residues. The CDR3 coding sequence is TGCAGCGTTGAATTGAGGACAGGGATTAAGGCTAACTATGGCTACACCTTC. Translated, it gives CSVELRTGIKANYGYTF.

This clone was seen only a few times. This chain links TRBV19 with TRBJ1-1, with 7 positions matching TRBD1. The V gene's germline CDR1 is LNHDA and CDR2 SQIVND (reference sequence). V shed 6 bases, J shed 3 bases, and the junction held 4 bases outside the gene matches. CDR3 length: 13 amino acids. The DNA for the CDR3 is TGTGCCAGTAGGGGACAGATTTACACTGAAGCTTTCTTT. Encoded protein: CASRGQIYTEAFF.